The subject of this entry is one T cell receptor beta chain. Its antigen remains unknown. Repertoires were generated with immunoSEQ multiplex PCR, while TCRdb's copy carries only in-frame clones and drops some. This table holds millions of clones, roughly 95% found once. The sample originates from a study of shared clonotypes between healthy human individuals. V lost 6 bases and J lost 8, with 19 bases in between. Germline values: CDR1 MNHEY, CDR2 SVGAGI. The CDR3 has 14 residues. The study's findings and limits: Among donors, sharing of clonotypes was expected to be affected by sequencing depth. Across a handful of donors, naive CD4 shared 5% to 6%, naive CD8 over 3%, memory CD4 approximately 2.5%, memory CD8 around 0.36%.

The naive CD8 subset, CD45RO-negative cells positively selected for CCR7, excluded terminally differentiated effector memory CD45RA+ cells. The receptor's source is a young man in good health. The sample consisted of naive CD8+ T cells sorted from blood. J is TRBJ1-2 and V is TRBV6-5; D remains unclear. CDR3 region: CASRASWESMGYTF. The CDR3 coding sequence is TGTGCCAGCAGAGCTTCATGGGAGTCGATGGGCTACACCTTC.